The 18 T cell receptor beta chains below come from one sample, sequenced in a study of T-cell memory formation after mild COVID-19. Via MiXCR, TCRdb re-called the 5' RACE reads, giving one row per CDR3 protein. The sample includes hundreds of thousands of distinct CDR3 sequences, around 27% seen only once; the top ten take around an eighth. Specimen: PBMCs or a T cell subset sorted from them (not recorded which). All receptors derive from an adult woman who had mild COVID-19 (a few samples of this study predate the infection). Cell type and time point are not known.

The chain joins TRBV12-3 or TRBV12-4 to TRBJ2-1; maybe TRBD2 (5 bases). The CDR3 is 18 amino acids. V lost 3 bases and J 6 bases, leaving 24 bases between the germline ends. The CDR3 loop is CASSLLGRRAQRGNEQFF. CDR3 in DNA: TGTGCCAGCAGTTTGCTCGGTCGGCGGGCCCAACGTGGCAATGAGCAGTTCTTC.

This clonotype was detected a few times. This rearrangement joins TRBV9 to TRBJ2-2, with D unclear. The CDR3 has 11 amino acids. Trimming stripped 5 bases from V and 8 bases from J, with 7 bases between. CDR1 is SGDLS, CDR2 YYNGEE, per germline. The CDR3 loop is CASSYSGELFF. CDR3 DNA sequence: TGTGCCAGCAGTTACTCTGGGGAGCTGTTTTTT.

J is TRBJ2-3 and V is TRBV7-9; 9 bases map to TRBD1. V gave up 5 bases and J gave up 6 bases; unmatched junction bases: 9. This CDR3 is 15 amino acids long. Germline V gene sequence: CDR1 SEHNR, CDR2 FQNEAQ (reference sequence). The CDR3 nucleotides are TGTGCCAGCAGCACGCGCGGGACAGGGTTGGATACGCAGTATTTT. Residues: CASSTRGTGLDTQYF.

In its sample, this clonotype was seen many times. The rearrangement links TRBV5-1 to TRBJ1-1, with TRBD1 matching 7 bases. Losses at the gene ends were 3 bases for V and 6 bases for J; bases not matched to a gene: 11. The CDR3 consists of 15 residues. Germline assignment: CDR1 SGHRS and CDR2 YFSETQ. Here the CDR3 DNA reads TGCGCCAGCAGCTCTCGACAGGGAGGAGGTGCTGAAGCTTTCTTT. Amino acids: CASSSRQGGGAEAFF.

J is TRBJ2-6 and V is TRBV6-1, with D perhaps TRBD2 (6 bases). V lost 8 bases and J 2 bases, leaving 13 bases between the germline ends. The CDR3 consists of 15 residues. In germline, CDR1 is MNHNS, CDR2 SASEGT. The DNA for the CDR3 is TGTGCCAGCCAGGAGGGAGCGGCTGGGGCCAACGTCCTGACTTTC. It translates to CASQEGAAGANVLTF.

The DNA for the CDR3 is TGTGCCACCAGCAGAGGAGGCAGTTACAATGAGCAGTTCTTC. This encodes CATSRGGSYNEQFF. The gene calls are TRBV15 and TRBJ2-1, with no clear D. There are 14 residues in the CDR3. The V gene's germline CDR1 is LNHNV and CDR2 YYDKDF (reference sequence). The V end lost 1 base, the J end lost 4 bases, and 8 bases lay between the germline ends.

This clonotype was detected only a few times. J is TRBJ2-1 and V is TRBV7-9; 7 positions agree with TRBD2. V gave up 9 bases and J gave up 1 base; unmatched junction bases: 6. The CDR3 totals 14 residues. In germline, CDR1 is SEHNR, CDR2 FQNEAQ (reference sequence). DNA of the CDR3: TGTGCCAGTAAGCGGGACCAATCCTACAATGAGCAGTTCTTC. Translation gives CASKRDQSYNEQFF.

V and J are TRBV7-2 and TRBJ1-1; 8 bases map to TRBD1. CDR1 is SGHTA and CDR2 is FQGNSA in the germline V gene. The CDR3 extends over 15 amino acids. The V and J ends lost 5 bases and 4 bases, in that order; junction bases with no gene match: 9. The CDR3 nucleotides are TGTGCCAGCAGCCCATGGACAGGGACCCCCACTGAAGCTTTCTTT. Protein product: CASSPWTGTPTEAFF.

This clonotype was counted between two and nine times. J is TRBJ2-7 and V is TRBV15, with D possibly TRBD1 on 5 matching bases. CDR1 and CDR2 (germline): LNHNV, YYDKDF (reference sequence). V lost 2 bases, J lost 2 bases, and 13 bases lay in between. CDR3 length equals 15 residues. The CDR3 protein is CATSRLGPGPYEQYF. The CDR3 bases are TGTGCCACCAGCAGACTAGGTCCAGGGCCCTACGAGCAGTACTTC.

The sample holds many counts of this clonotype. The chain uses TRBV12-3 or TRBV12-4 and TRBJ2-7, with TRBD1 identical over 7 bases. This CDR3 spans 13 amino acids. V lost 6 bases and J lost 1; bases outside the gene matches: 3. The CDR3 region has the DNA TGTGCCAGCAGGAAGACAGGGTCCTACGAGCAGTACTTC. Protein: CASRKTGSYEQYF.

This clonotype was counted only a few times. The CDR3 DNA reads TGCAGTGCTAGAGATCTCGGGACTAGCGGAGACAATGAGCAGTTCTTC. Its translation is CSARDLGTSGDNEQFF. The V and J genes are TRBV20-1 and TRBJ2-1; 11 positions agree with TRBD2. Germline values: CDR1 DFQATT, CDR2 SNEGSKA (reference sequence). This CDR3 comprises 16 residues. The V and J ends lost 0 bases and 5 bases, in that order; junction bases with no gene match: 6.

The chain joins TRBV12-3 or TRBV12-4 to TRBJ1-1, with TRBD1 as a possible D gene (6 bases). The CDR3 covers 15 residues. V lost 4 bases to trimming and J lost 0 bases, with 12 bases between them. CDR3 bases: TGTGCCAGCAGTTCCAGGGGCCGGATGAACACTGAAGCTTTCTTT. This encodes CASSSRGRMNTEAFF.

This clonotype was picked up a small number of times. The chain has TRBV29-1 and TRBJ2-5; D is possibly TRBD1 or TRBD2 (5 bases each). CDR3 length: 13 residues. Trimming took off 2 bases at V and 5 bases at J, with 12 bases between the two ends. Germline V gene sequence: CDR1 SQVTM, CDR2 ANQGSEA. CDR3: CSVERDGRETQYF. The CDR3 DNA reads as TGCAGCGTTGAAAGGGACGGACGGGAGACCCAGTACTTC.

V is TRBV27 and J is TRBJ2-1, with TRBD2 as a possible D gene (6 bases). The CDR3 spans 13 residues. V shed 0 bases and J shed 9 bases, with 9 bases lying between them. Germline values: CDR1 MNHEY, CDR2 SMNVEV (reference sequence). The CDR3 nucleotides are TGTGCCAGCAGTTTATCGGAGGGTAGTGAGCAGTTCTTC. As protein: CASSLSEGSEQFF.

The CDR3 spells CASSLGGGATSEQYF. DNA of the CDR3: TGTGCCAGCAGCTTAGGTGGGGGGGCGACCAGCGAGCAGTACTTC. This chain joins TRBV7-9 and TRBJ2-7; a possible D gene is TRBD2 (7 bases). Trimming stripped 1 base from V and 6 bases from J, with 16 bases between. Germline loops: CDR1 SEHNR, CDR2 FQNEAQ (reference sequence). This CDR3 spans 15 amino acids.

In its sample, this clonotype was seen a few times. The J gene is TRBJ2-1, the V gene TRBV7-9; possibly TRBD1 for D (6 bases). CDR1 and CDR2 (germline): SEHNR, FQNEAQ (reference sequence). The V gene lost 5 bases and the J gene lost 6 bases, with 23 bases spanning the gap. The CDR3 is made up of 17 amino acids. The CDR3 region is CASSPQGGPPESNEQFF. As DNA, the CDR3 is TGTGCCAGCAGCCCACAGGGTGGACCGCCCGAAAGCAATGAGCAGTTCTTC.

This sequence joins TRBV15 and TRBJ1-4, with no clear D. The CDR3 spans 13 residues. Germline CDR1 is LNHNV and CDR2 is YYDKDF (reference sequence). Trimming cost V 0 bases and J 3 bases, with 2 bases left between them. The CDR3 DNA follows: TGTGCCACCAGCAGAGATTCTAATGAAAAACTGTTTTTT. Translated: CATSRDSNEKLFF.

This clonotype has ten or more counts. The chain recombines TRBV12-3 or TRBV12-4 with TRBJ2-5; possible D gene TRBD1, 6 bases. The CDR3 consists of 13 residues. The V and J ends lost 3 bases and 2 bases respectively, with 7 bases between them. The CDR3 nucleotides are TGTGCCAGCAGTTTCGACAGGCAAGAGACCCAGTACTTC. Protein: CASSFDRQETQYF.